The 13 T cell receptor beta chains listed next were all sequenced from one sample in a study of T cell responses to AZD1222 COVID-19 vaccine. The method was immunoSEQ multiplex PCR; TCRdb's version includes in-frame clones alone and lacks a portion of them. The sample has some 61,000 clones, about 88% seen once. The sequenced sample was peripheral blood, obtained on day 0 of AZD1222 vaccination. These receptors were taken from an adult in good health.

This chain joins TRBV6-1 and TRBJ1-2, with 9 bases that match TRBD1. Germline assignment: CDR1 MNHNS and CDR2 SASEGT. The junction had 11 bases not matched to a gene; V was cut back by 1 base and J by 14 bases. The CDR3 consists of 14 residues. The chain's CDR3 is CASSEGWTTGGATF. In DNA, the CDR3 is TGTGCCAGCAGTGAAGGTTGGACAACAGGGGGCGCGACCTTC.

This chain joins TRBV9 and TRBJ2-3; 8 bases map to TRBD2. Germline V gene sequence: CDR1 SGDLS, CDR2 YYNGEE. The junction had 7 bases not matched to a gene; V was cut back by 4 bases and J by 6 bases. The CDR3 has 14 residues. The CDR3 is CASSWRAGADTQYF. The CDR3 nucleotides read TGTGCCAGCAGCTGGAGAGCGGGAGCGGATACGCAGTATTTT.

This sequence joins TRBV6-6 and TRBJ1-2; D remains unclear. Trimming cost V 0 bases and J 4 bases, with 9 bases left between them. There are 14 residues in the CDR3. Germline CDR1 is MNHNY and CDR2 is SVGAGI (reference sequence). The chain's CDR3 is CASSYSSTTYGYTF. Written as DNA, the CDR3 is TGTGCCAGCAGTTACTCTTCGACGACCTATGGCTACACCTTC.

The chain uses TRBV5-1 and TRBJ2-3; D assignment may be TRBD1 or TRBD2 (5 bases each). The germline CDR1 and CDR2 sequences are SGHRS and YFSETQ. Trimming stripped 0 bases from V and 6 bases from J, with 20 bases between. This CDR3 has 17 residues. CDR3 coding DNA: TGCGCCAGCAGCTTGGTTGGTCGGCAGGCTGAGGGGGATACGCAGTATTTT. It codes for CASSLVGRQAEGDTQYF.

The chain's CDR3 is CATSIPSGSSSGANVLTF. The CDR3 nucleotides read TGTGCCACCAGCATACCTAGCGGTAGTTCCTCTGGGGCCAACGTCCTGACTTTC. The chain joins TRBV15 to TRBJ2-6; TRBD2 agrees at 7 bases. From germline, CDR1 is LNHNV and CDR2 YYDKDF (reference sequence). The CDR3 spans 18 residues. J was trimmed by 0 bases and V by 4 bases; bases with no gene match: 9.

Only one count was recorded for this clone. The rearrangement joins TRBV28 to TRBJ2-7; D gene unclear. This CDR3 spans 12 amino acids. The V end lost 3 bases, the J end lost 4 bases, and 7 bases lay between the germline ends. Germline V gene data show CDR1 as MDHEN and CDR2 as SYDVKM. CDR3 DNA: TGTGCCAGCAGTTTCGGGTCTTACGAGCAGTACTTC. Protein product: CASSFGSYEQYF.

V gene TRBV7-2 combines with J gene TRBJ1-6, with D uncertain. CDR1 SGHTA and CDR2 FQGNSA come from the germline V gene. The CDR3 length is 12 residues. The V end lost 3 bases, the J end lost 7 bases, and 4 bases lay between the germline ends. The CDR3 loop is CASSLQNSPLHF. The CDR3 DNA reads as TGTGCCAGCAGCTTGCAGAATTCACCCCTCCACTTT.

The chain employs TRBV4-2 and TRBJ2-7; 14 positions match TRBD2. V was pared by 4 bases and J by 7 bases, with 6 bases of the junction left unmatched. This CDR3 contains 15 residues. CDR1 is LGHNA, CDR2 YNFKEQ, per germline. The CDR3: CASSPGLAGGREQYF. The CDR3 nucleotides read TGTGCCAGCAGCCCCGGACTAGCGGGAGGTCGTGAGCAGTACTTC.

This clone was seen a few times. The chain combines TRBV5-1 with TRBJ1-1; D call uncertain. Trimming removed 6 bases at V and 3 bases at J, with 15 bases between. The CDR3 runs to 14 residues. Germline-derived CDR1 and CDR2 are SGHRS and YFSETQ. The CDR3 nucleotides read TGCGCCAGCACCTTACAGTCGAGGGACACTGAAGCTTTCTTT. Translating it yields CASTLQSRDTEAFF.

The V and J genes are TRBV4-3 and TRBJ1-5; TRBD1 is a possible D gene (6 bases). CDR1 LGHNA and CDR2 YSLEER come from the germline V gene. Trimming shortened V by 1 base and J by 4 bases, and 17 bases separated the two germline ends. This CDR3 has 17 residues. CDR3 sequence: CASSQGGPGGTNQPQHF. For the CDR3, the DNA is TGCGCCAGCAGCCAAGGGGGGCCGGGGGGGACAAATCAGCCCCAGCATTTT.

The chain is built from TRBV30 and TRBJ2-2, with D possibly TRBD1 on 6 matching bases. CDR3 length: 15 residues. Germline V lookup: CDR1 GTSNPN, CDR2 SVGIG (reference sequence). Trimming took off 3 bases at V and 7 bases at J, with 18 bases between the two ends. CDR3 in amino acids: CAWRREGVWGGELFF. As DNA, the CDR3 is TGTGCCTGGAGGCGCGAGGGGGTTTGGGGCGGGGAGCTGTTTTTT.

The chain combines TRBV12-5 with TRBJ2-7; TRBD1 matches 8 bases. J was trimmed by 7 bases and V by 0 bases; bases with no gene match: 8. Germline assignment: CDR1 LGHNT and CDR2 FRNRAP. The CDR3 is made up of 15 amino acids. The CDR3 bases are TGTGCTAGTGGTTTGGTACGGACAGGGTCCGGAGAGCAGTACTTC. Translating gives CASGLVRTGSGEQYF.

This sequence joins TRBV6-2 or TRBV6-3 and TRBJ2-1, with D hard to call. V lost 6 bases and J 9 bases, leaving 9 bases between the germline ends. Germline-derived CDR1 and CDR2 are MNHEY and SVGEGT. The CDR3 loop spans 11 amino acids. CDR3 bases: TGTGCCAGCAGCCGTAACATTGAGCAGTTCTTC. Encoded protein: CASSRNIEQFF.